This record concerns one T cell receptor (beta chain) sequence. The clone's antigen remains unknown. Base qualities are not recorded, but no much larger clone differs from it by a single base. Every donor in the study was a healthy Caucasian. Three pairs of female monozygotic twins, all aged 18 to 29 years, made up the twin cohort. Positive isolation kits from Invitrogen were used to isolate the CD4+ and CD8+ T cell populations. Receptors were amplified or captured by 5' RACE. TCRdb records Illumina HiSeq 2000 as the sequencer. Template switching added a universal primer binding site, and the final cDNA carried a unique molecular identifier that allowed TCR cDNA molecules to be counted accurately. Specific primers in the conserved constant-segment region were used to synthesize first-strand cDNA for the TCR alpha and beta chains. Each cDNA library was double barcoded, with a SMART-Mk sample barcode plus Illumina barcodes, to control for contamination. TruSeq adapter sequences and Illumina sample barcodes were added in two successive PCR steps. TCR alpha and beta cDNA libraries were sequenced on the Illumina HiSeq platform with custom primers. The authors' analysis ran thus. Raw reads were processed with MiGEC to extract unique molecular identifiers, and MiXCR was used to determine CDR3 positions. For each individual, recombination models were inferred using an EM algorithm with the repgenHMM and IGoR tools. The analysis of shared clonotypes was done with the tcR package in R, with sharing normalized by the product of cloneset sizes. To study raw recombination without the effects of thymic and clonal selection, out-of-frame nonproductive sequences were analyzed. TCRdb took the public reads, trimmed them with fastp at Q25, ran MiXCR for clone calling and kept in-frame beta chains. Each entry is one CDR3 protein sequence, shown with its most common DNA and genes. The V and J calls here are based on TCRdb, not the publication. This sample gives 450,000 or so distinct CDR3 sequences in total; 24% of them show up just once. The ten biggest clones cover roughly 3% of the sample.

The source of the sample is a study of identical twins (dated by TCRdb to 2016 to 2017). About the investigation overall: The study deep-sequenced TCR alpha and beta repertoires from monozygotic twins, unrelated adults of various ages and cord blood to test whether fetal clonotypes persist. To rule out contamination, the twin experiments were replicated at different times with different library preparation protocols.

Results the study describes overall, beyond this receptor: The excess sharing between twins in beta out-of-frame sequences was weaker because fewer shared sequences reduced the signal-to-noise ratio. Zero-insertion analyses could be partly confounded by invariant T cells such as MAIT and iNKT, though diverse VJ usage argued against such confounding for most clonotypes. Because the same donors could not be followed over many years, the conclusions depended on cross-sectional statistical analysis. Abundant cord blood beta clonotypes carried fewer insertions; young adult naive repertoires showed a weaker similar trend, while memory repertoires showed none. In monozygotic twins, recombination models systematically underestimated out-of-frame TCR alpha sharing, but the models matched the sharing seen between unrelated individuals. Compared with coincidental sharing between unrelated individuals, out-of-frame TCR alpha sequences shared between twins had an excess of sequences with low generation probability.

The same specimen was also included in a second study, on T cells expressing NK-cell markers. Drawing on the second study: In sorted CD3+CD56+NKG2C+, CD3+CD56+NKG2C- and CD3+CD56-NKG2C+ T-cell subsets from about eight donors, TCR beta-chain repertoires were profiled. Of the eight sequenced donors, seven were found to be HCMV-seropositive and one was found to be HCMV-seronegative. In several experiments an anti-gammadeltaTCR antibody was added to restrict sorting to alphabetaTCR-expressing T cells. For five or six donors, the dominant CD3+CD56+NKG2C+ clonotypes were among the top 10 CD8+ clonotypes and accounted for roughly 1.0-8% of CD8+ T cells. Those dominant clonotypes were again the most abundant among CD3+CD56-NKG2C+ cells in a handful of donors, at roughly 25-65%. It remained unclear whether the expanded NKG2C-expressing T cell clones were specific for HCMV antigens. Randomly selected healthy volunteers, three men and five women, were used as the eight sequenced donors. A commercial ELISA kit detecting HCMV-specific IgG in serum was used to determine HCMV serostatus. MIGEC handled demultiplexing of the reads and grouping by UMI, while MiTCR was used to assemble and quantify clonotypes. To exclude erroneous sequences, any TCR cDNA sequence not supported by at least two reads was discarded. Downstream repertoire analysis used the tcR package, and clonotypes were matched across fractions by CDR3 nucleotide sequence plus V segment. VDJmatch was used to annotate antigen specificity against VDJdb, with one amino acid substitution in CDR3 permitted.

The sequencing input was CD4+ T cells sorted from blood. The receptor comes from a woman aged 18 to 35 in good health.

The CDR3 protein: CASSLRGGSGYNEQFF. The nucleotide sequence reads TGTGCCAGCAGCTTAAGGGGCGGGAGTGGCTACAATGAGCAGTTCTTC. Recombination joined TRBV11-2 with TRBJ2-1; 7 bases in the middle match TRBD2. From V the trimming removes 2 bases and from J it removes 3 bases, while the gene matches leave 7 bases of the junction unaccounted for. The CDR1 and CDR2 encoded by the germline V gene are SGHAT and FQNNGV. The cysteine opens and the phenylalanine closes a CDR3 of 16 amino acids. Just the 48-base CDR3 DNA is kept, in frame starting at base 1.